A selection of T cell receptor beta chains follows, all from one sample in a study of type 1 and type 2 diabetes patients. In TCRdb, the multiplex PCR reads were re-called with MiXCR into one record per CDR3 protein. This sample has 280,000 or so distinct CDR3 sequences, with over 45% found just once. The sample taken for sequencing was peripheral blood mononuclear cells (PBMCs). Source of these receptors: a man aged 18 to 30 with type 2 diabetes. Each CDR3 is given without its conserved first and last residue.

V gene: TRBV2
J gene: NA
CDR3 protein: ANGTGGMGTQY

V gene: TRBV19
J gene: TRBJ1-1
CDR3 protein: ASSIVGQEAF

V gene: TRBV20-1
J gene: TRBJ2-3
CDR3 protein: SASERVTDTQY

V gene: TRBV6-6
J gene: TRBJ2-5
CDR3 protein: ASSARGETQY

V gene: TRBV12-5
J gene: TRBJ2-5
CDR3 protein: ASGLGQRQETQY

V gene: TRBV15
J gene: TRBJ1-6
CDR3 protein: ATSRDMSSPLH

V gene: TRBV2
J gene: TRBJ2-7
CDR3 protein: ASTFDKPRGEQY

V gene: TRBV10-3
J gene: TRBJ2-3
CDR3 protein: AISPMTGSDTQY

V gene: TRBV7-6
J gene: TRBJ2-1
CDR3 protein: ASSLRGGLVHEQF

V gene: TRBV7-3
J gene: TRBJ1-4
CDR3 protein: ASSPGDEREKLF

V gene: TRBV20-1
J gene: TRBJ2-5
CDR3 protein: SARRTGGRQETQY

V gene: TRBV30
J gene: TRBJ1-1
CDR3 protein: AWALLDTEAF

V gene: TRBV27
J gene: TRBJ2-1
CDR3 protein: ASRLAGANYNEQF

V gene: TRBV30
J gene: TRBJ2-7
CDR3 protein: AWSVGFGRAYEQY